A selection of T cell receptor beta chains follows, all from one sample in a study of cytomegalovirus exposure and HLA in healthy donors. TCRdb's copy holds only in-frame clones and misses some; the assay was immunoSEQ multiplex PCR. The sample has roughly 130,000 clones, 82% seen once. The specimen sequenced was PBMCs. The origin of the receptors is a boy between 10 and 17 years old in good health and CMV-seronegative. CDR3s include the opening cysteine and the closing phenylalanine or tryptophan. D genes are given only for firm matches. Rows may omit the clone size; those that give it use once, few, many or a size class.

v_gene: TRBV12-5
len: 16
d_gene: .
j_gene: TRBJ1-3
abundance: .
CDR3aa: CASGLVLQGLGNTIYF
CDR3nt: TGTGCTAGTGGTTTGGTACTACAGGGTCTGGGAAACACCATATATTTT

v_gene: TRBV27
len: 14
d_gene: TRBD2
j_gene: TRBJ2-1
abundance: once
CDR3aa: CASSLRGGYNEQFF
CDR3nt: TGTGCCAGCAGTCTACGGGGGGGGTACAATGAGCAGTTCTTC

v_gene: TRBV11-1
len: 13
d_gene: TRBD1
j_gene: TRBJ2-7
abundance: .
CDR3aa: CASPGQGYYEQYF
CDR3nt: TGTGCCAGCCCGGGACAGGGATACTACGAGCAGTACTTC

v_gene: TRBV2
len: 17
d_gene: TRBD1
j_gene: TRBJ1-1
abundance: .
CDR3aa: CASRDPGTGLMDTEAFF
CDR3nt: TGTGCCAGCAGAGACCCCGGGACAGGGTTGATGGACACTGAAGCTTTCTTT

v_gene: TRBV29-1
len: 16
d_gene: .
j_gene: TRBJ2-3
abundance: .
CDR3aa: CSVVLTVGTSTDTQYF
CDR3nt: TGCAGCGTTGTTCTAACAGTAGGGACTAGCACAGATACGCAGTATTTT

v_gene: TRBV6-5
len: 12
d_gene: TRBD2
j_gene: TRBJ2-3
abundance: .
CDR3aa: CSSGALADTQYF
CDR3nt: TGTTCTAGCGGGGCGTTAGCAGATACGCAGTATTTT

v_gene: TRBV11-3
len: 14
d_gene: .
j_gene: TRBJ2-1
abundance: .
CDR3aa: CASSMDSEDNEQFF
CDR3nt: TGTGCCAGCAGCATGGACAGCGAAGACAATGAGCAGTTCTTC

v_gene: TRBV30
len: 11
d_gene: TRBD1
j_gene: TRBJ2-7
abundance: .
CDR3aa: CAWTTGLEQYF
CDR3nt: TGTGCCTGGACGACAGGGCTCGAGCAGTACTTC

v_gene: TRBV27
len: 15
d_gene: .
j_gene: TRBJ2-7
abundance: .
CDR3aa: CASSLGWGHSYEQYF
CDR3nt: TGTGCCAGCAGTTTAGGATGGGGACACAGCTACGAGCAGTACTTC

v_gene: TRBV30
len: 12
d_gene: TRBD1
j_gene: TRBJ1-5
abundance: few
CDR3aa: CAWNRGNQPQHF
CDR3nt: TGTGCCTGGAACAGGGGGAATCAGCCCCAGCATTTT

v_gene: TRBV7-2
len: 15
d_gene: TRBD2
j_gene: TRBJ2-7
abundance: .
CDR3aa: CASGRRAGEGYEQYF
CDR3nt: TGTGCCAGCGGTAGACGAGCGGGAGAAGGGTACGAGCAGTACTTC

v_gene: TRBV10-3
len: 17
d_gene: TRBD2
j_gene: TRBJ2-2
abundance: .
CDR3aa: CATKLGGSGTNTGELFF
CDR3nt: TGTGCCACCAAACTAGGGGGTAGCGGGACCAACACCGGGGAGCTGTTTTTT

v_gene: TRBV2
len: 13
d_gene: TRBD1
j_gene: TRBJ1-1
abundance: once
CDR3aa: CAKTGGAVTEAFF
CDR3nt: TGTGCCAAAACAGGGGGCGCGGTCACTGAAGCTTTCTTT

v_gene: TRBV6-5
len: 15
d_gene: TRBD1
j_gene: TRBJ1-1
abundance: .
CDR3aa: CASSDSDRGRTEAFF
CDR3nt: TGTGCCAGCAGTGACTCCGACAGGGGGAGGACTGAAGCTTTCTTT

v_gene: TRBV19
len: 14
d_gene: TRBD1
j_gene: TRBJ2-5
abundance: .
CDR3aa: CASSIGQGSETQYF
CDR3nt: TGTGCCAGTAGTATCGGACAGGGATCGGAGACCCAGTACTTC

v_gene: TRBV27
len: 14
d_gene: .
j_gene: TRBJ2-7
abundance: .
CDR3aa: CASTISQGSYEQYF
CDR3nt: TGTGCCAGCACCATATCGCAGGGCTCCTACGAGCAGTACTTC

v_gene: TRBV13
len: 16
d_gene: .
j_gene: TRBJ2-5
abundance: .
CDR3aa: CASSSFLSGEQETQYF
CDR3nt: TGTGCCAGCAGCTCCTTCCTTAGCGGAGAACAAGAGACCCAGTACTTC

v_gene: TRBV6-5
len: 11
d_gene: .
j_gene: TRBJ2-3
abundance: .
CDR3aa: CASSYGRAQYF
CDR3nt: TGTGCCAGCAGTTATGGCAGGGCGCAGTATTTT

v_gene: TRBV7-3
len: 14
d_gene: .
j_gene: TRBJ1-1
abundance: few
CDR3aa: CASSPGTVNTEAFF
CDR3nt: TGTGCCAGCAGCCCCGGGACTGTCAACACTGAAGCTTTCTTT

v_gene: TRBV4-3
len: 15
d_gene: .
j_gene: TRBJ1-4
abundance: .
CDR3aa: CASSQDREVGEKLFF
CDR3nt: TGCGCCAGCAGCCAAGACAGGGAGGTGGGGGAAAAACTGTTTTTT

v_gene: TRBV15
len: 14
d_gene: .
j_gene: TRBJ1-1
abundance: once
CDR3aa: CATSRDLAGAEAFF
CDR3nt: TGTGCCACCAGCAGAGATCTCGCAGGGGCTGAAGCTTTCTTT

v_gene: TRBV10-1
len: 18
d_gene: .
j_gene: TRBJ2-3
abundance: .
CDR3aa: CASSDSRIERASTDTQYF
CDR3nt: TGCGCCAGCAGTGATTCGCGAATAGAGCGGGCTAGCACAGATACGCAGTATTTT

v_gene: TRBV5-6
len: 16
d_gene: .
j_gene: TRBJ1-3
abundance: .
CDR3aa: CASSLYISGSGNTIYF
CDR3nt: TGTGCCAGCAGCTTGTATATCAGCGGCTCTGGAAACACCATATATTTT

v_gene: TRBV30
len: 15
d_gene: .
j_gene: TRBJ2-3
abundance: once
CDR3aa: CAWSVSLLGTDTQYF
CDR3nt: TGTGCCTGGAGTGTGAGTCTTCTGGGCACAGATACGCAGTATTTT

v_gene: TRBV4-3
len: 18
d_gene: TRBD2
j_gene: TRBJ2-3
abundance: .
CDR3aa: CASSRQRGLAGESDTQYF
CDR3nt: TGCGCCAGCAGCCGCCAACGGGGCCTAGCGGGAGAATCGGATACGCAGTATTTT

v_gene: TRBV10-3
len: 12
d_gene: .
j_gene: TRBJ2-7
abundance: few
CDR3aa: CAIGTGAYEQYF
CDR3nt: TGTGCCATCGGAACTGGAGCCTACGAGCAGTACTTC

v_gene: TRBV5-1
len: 16
d_gene: .
j_gene: TRBJ2-5
abundance: few
CDR3aa: CASSLGGSGISETQYF
CDR3nt: TGCGCCAGCAGCTTGGGTGGGTCGGGAATTTCGGAGACCCAGTACTTC

v_gene: TRBV6-5
len: 13
d_gene: .
j_gene: TRBJ1-4
abundance: .
CDR3aa: CASRRQGDEKLFF
CDR3nt: TGTGCCAGCAGGCGGCAGGGCGATGAAAAACTGTTTTTT

v_gene: TRBV7-9
len: 13
d_gene: .
j_gene: TRBJ2-7
abundance: .
CDR3aa: CASSWDTLLWQYF
CDR3nt: TGTGCCAGCAGCTGGGACACTCTACTGTGGCAGTACTTC

v_gene: TRBV30
len: 13
d_gene: .
j_gene: TRBJ2-7
abundance: few
CDR3aa: CAWSDGGVSEQYF
CDR3nt: TGTGCCTGGAGTGACGGCGGGGTGAGCGAGCAGTACTTC

v_gene: TRBV2
len: 14
d_gene: TRBD1
j_gene: TRBJ2-3
abundance: few
CDR3aa: CAIQDRKRADTQYF
CDR3nt: TGTGCCATCCAGGACAGGAAACGCGCGGATACGCAGTATTTT

v_gene: TRBV6-4
len: 15
d_gene: TRBD2
j_gene: TRBJ2-3
abundance: .
CDR3aa: CASSSGEGLTDTQYF
CDR3nt: TGTGCCAGCAGTTCGGGGGAGGGCCTCACAGATACGCAGTATTTT

v_gene: TRBV2
len: 20
d_gene: TRBD1
j_gene: TRBJ2-5
abundance: .
CDR3aa: CASRRNSPVRRQGFQETQYF
CDR3nt: TGTGCCAGCAGGCGCAATTCTCCGGTAAGGCGACAGGGGTTTCAAGAGACCCAGTACTTC

v_gene: TRBV29-1
len: 11
d_gene: TRBD1
j_gene: TRBJ1-2
abundance: .
CDR3aa: CSVWTGSGYTF
CDR3nt: TGCAGCGTTTGGACAGGGAGCGGCTACACCTTC

v_gene: TRBV30
len: 17
d_gene: TRBD2
j_gene: TRBJ2-6
abundance: .
CDR3aa: CACPAGGLFGGANVLTF
CDR3nt: TGTGCCTGCCCGGCGGGGGGGTTATTCGGAGGGGCCAACGTCCTGACTTTC

v_gene: TRBV5-8
len: 16
d_gene: TRBD2
j_gene: TRBJ2-5
abundance: .
CDR3aa: CASSLALTSGRETQYF
CDR3nt: TGTGCCAGCAGCTTGGCCTTGACTAGCGGGAGGGAGACCCAGTACTTC

v_gene: TRBV19
len: 12
d_gene: TRBD1
j_gene: TRBJ1-1
abundance: .
CDR3aa: CASIDRGTEAFF
CDR3nt: TGTGCCAGTATCGACAGGGGAACCGAAGCTTTCTTT

v_gene: TRBV9
len: 14
d_gene: .
j_gene: TRBJ1-2
abundance: .
CDR3aa: CASSVVGESYGYTF
CDR3nt: TGTGCCAGCAGCGTAGTAGGGGAAAGCTATGGCTACACCTTC

v_gene: TRBV19
len: 18
d_gene: TRBD1
j_gene: TRBJ1-2
abundance: .
CDR3aa: CASSAREDQGGWGYGYTF
CDR3nt: TGTGCCAGTAGCGCACGCGAGGACCAGGGGGGCTGGGGCTATGGCTACACCTTC

v_gene: TRBV27
len: 16
d_gene: TRBD2
j_gene: TRBJ2-7
abundance: .
CDR3aa: CASSLSGLAGAYEQYF
CDR3nt: TGTGCCAGCAGTTTGTCGGGACTAGCGGGAGCCTACGAGCAGTACTTC

v_gene: TRBV15
len: 15
d_gene: .
j_gene: TRBJ2-7
abundance: .
CDR3aa: CATSRDSGVLYEQYF
CDR3nt: TGTGCCACCAGCAGAGATTCGGGGGTGCTCTACGAGCAGTACTTC